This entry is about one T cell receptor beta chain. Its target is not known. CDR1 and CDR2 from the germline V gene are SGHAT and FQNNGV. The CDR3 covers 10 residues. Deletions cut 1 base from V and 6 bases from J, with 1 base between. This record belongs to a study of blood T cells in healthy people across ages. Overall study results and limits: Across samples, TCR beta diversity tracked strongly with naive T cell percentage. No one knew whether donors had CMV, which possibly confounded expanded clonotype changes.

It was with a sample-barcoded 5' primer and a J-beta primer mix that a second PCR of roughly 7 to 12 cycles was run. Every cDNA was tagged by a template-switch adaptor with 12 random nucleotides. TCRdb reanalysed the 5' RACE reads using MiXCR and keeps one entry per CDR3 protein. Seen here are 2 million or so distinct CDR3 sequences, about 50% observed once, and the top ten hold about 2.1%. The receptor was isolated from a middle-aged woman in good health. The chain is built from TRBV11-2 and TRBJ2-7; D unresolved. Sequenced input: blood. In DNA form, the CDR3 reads TGTGCCAGCAGCTTAGTCGAGCAGTACTTC. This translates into CASSLVEQYF.